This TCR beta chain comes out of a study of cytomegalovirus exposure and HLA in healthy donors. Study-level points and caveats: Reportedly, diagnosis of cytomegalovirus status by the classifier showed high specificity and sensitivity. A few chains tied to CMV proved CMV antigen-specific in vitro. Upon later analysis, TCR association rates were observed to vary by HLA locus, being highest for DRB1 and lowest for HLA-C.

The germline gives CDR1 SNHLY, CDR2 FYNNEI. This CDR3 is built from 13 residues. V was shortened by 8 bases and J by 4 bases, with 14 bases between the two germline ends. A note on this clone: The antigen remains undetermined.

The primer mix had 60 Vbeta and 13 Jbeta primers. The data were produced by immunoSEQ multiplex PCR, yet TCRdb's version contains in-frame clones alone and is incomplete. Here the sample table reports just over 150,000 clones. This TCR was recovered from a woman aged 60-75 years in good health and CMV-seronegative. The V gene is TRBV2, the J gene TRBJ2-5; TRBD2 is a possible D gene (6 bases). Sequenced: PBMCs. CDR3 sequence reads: CASSWGVRETQYF. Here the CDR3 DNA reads TGTGCCAGCTCCTGGGGGGTTAGAGAGACCCAGTACTTC.